This T cell receptor (beta chain) came from a study of blood T cell repertoires in COVID-19. Study at large: Researchers got acute and convalescent COVID-19 samples from the United States, Italy and Spain. From T cells, B-cell-depleted T cells, or PBMCs came the material, which was cDNA or gDNA.

Authors' processing steps: For nucleated cells, counts were estimated from reference gene primer amplification. Clones were read by immunoSEQ multiplex PCR, and TCRdb kept only the in-frame ones, dropping some. The V and J calls and clone size were taken over from that table, and D and trimming were inferred from the DNA. The sample lists just under 150,000 clones, about 87% occurring once. Germline CDR1 reads SGHTA; CDR2 reads FQGNSA. The CDR3 sequence is 14 residues long. V lost 6 bases and J lost 6, with 15 bases in between. The sample consisted of peripheral blood. The sequence was collected from a man aged 45 to 65 who had recovered from COVID-19. This chain links TRBV7-2 with TRBJ2-1; weak D call: TRBD1 (5 bases). CDR3 DNA: TGTGCCAGCAGTTCAGGGCAAGTATTCAATGAGCAGTTCTTC. As protein: CASSSGQVFNEQFF. Full variable domain (rest looked up from reference TRBV7-2 and TRBJ2-1): GAGVSQSPSNKVTEKGKDVELRCDPISGHTALYWYRQSLGQGLEFLIYFQGNSAPDKSGLPSDRFSAERTGGSVSTLTIQRTQQEDSAVYLCASSSGQVFNEQFFGPGTRLTVL.